This record concerns one T cell receptor (beta chain) sequence. One end of the junction varies from germline; a read error may be responsible. CDR1 and CDR2 from the germline V gene are SEHNR and FQNEAQ (reference sequence). There are 16 residues in the CDR3. Then a second PCR, running about 6 to 11 cycles, was carried out with a sample-barcoded 5' primer and a J-beta primer mix. TCRdb redid the calling of the 5' RACE reads with MiXCR, one entry per CDR3 protein. The table has 1.5 million or so distinct CDR3 sequences, roughly 40% seen once. The data were obtained in a study of blood T cells in healthy people across ages.

The sequencing sample was made of blood. The clonotype originates from a woman between 18 and 30 years old in good health. The rearrangement joins TRBV7-9 to TRBJ2-1, with D perhaps TRBD2 (5 bases). The CDR3 DNA is TGTGCCAGCAACTTAGTTTCCGGGGTTGGCTACAATGAGCAGTTCTTC. Translated, it gives CASNLVSGVGYNEQFF.